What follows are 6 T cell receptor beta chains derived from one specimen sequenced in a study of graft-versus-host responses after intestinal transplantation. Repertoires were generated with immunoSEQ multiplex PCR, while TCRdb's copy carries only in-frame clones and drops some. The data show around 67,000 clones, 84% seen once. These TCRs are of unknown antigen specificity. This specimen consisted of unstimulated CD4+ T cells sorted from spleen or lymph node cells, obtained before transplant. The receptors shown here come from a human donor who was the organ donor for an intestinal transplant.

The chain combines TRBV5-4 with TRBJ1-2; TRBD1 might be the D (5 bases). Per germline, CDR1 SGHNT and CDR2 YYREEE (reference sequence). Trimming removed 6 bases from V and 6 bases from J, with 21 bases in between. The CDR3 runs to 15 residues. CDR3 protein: CASTESPGRSHGYTF. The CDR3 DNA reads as TGTGCCAGCACCGAATCTCCAGGGCGAAGTCATGGCTACACCTTC.

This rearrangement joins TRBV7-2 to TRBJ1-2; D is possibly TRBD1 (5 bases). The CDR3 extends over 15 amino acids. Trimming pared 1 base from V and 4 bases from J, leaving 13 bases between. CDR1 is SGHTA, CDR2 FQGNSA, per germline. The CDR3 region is CASSLGPMGLYGYTF. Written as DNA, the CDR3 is TGTGCCAGCAGCTTAGGCCCAATGGGACTCTATGGCTACACCTTC.

As DNA, the CDR3 is TGTGCCAGCAGCGTAGCAGGTAGCGTCGAAAACATTCAGTACTTC. It codes for CASSVAGSVENIQYF. This sequence joins TRBV9 and TRBJ2-4; a possible D gene is TRBD2 (5 bases). V lost 0 bases and J lost 5, with 12 bases in between. The CDR3 has 15 amino acids. The germline gives CDR1 SGDLS, CDR2 YYNGEE.

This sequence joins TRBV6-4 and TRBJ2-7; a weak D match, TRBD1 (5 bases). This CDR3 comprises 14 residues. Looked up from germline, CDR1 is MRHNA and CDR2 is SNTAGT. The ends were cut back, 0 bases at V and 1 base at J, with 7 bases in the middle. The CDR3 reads CASSDSGESYEQYV. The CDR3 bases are TGTGCCAGCAGTGACTCAGGGGAATCCTACGAGCAGTACGTC.

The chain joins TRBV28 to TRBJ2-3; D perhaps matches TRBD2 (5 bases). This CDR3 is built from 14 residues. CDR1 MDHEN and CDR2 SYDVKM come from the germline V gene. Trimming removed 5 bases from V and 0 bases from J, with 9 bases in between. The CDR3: CASSLRTSTDTQYF. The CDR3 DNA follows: TGTGCCAGCAGTCTGAGGACTAGCACAGATACGCAGTATTTT.

Here the CDR3 DNA reads TGTGCCAGCAGCTTAGATATGGCGGTACACGAGCAGTACGTC. This codes for CASSLDMAVHEQYV. The chain joins TRBV11-2 to TRBJ2-7; D remains unclear. In germline, CDR1 is SGHAT, CDR2 FQNNGV. V was pared by 0 bases and J by 5 bases, with 11 bases between. This CDR3 comprises 14 residues.